Following are 9 T cell receptor beta chains from one sample sequenced in a study of shared clonotypes between healthy human individuals. Measured with immunoSEQ multiplex PCR; TCRdb has only the in-frame clones, and not every one. The top ten hold 1.2% of the sample, which has about 2 million clones, just under 95% seen once. CD45RO-negative, CCR7-selected cells formed the naive CD8 fraction, which excluded terminally differentiated effector memory CD45RA+ cells. Sequencing used naive CD8+ T cells sorted from blood. The receptor set was obtained from a man younger than 35 in good health.

The chain couples TRBV5-5 to TRBJ1-1; 10 bases agree with TRBD1. The CDR3 is 15 amino acids. Losses at the gene ends were 0 bases for V and 3 bases for J; bases not matched to a gene: 2. Germline CDR1 SGHKS, CDR2 YYEKEE (reference sequence). The CDR3 protein is CASSLVGTGDTEAFF. The DNA for the CDR3 is TGTGCCAGCAGCTTGGTCGGGACAGGGGACACTGAAGCTTTCTTT.

This chain connects TRBV11-2 to TRBJ2-5; D remains ambiguous. CDR1 and CDR2 (germline): SGHAT, FQNNGV. This CDR3 spans 15 amino acids. V was trimmed by 0 bases and J by 5 bases, leaving 13 bases between them. As DNA, the CDR3 is TGTGCCAGCAGCTTAGATAGTCAGATTGGCGAGACCCAGTACTTC. Protein product: CASSLDSQIGETQYF.

The chain links TRBV11-2 to TRBJ2-7; weak D call: TRBD1 (6 bases). CDR3 size: 14 residues. Between the trimmed V and J ends, which lost 1 base and 3 bases, there was a span of 10 bases. Germline V lookup: CDR1 SGHAT, CDR2 FQNNGV. The CDR3 region has the DNA TGTGCCAGCAGCTTAGGTTGGGACAACTACGAGCAGTACTTC. Residues: CASSLGWDNYEQYF.

This clone has only a few counts. Other DNA sequences from this sample encode an identical CDR3 as well. The rearrangement links TRBV27 to TRBJ2-3; D is unresolved. CDR3 length: 13 residues. V shed 1 base and J shed 1 base, with 3 bases lying between them. Germline assignment: CDR1 MNHEY and CDR2 SMNVEV (reference sequence). The chain's CDR3 is CASSLLGTDTQYF. DNA of the CDR3: TGTGCCAGCAGTTTATTAGGCACAGATACGCAGTATTTT.

V usage is TRBV2 and J usage is TRBJ1-4; D possibly corresponds to TRBD1 (5 bases). The V and J ends lost 3 bases and 2 bases respectively, with 7 bases between them. Germline values: CDR1 SNHLY, CDR2 FYNNEI. There are 14 residues in the CDR3. CDR3 DNA sequence: TGTGCCAGCAGTGAGAGGGGCACTAATGAAAAACTGTTTTTT. Protein product: CASSERGTNEKLFF.

The V and J genes are TRBV27 and TRBJ1-2, with TRBD1 identical over 7 bases. Per germline, CDR1 MNHEY and CDR2 SMNVEV (reference sequence). The CDR3 is 18 amino acids. Germline trimming cut 2 bases from V and 7 bases from J; bases unmatched to any gene: 19. The CDR3 reads CASSLAVLGRGMSGGYTF. The CDR3 DNA is TGTGCCAGCAGTTTAGCTGTTTTGGGCAGGGGGATGTCTGGTGGCTACACCTTC.

The chain uses TRBV6-5 and TRBJ2-7; 9 nucleotides line up with TRBD1. CDR1 is MNHEY and CDR2 is SVGAGI in the germline V gene. V shed 6 bases and J 6 bases; nucleotides not matched to a gene: 12. The length of the CDR3 is 15 residues. This CDR3 is CASRPSGTGRGEQYF. The CDR3 DNA reads TGTGCCAGCAGACCCTCCGGGACAGGGAGGGGCGAGCAGTACTTC.

The chain carries TRBV6-5 and TRBJ2-1; 8 nucleotides agree with TRBD2. The CDR3 covers 14 residues. The trim removed 7 bases at V and 6 bases at J, leaving 8 bases unmatched. Germline loops: CDR1 MNHEY, CDR2 SVGAGI. CDR3 nucleotides: TGTGCCAGCACCCCGTTGACTAGCGCCAATGAGCAGTTCTTC. Protein product: CASTPLTSANEQFF.

The chain carries TRBV27 and TRBJ2-3, with a possible D match to TRBD2 (5 bases). Trimming took 5 bases from V and 4 from J, leaving 13 bases between them. CDR3 size: 14 residues. The germline gives CDR1 MNHEY, CDR2 SMNVEV (reference sequence). This CDR3 is CASSPDSAPDTQYF. In DNA, the CDR3 is TGTGCCAGCAGTCCGGACTCCGCGCCAGATACGCAGTATTTT.